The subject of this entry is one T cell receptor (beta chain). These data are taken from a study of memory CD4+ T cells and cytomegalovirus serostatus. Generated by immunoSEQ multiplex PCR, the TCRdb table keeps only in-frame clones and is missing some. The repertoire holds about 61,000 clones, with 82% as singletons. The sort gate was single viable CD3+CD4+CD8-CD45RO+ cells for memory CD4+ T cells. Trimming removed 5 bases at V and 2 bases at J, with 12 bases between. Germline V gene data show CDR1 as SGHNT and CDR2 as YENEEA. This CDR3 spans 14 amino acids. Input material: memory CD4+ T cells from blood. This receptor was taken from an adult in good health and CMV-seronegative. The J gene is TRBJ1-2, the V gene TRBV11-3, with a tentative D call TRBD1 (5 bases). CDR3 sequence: CASSGLGVNYGYTF. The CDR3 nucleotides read TGTGCCAGCAGCGGATTAGGGGTAAACTATGGCTACACCTTC. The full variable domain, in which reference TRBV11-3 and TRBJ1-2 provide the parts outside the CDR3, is EAGVVQSPRYKIIEKKQPVAFWCNPISGHNTLYWYLQNLGQGPELLIRYENEEAVDDSQLPKDRFSAERLKGVDSTLKIQPAELGDSAVYLCASSGLGVNYGYTFGSGTRLTVV.